This T cell receptor (beta chain) is drawn from a study of T cell responses to AZD1222 COVID-19 vaccine. Study conclusions and caveats: Repertoires were sampled only after the peak T cell response. Among the donors, most were white British and more were female, and clonal diversity was possibly underestimated.

Profiling relied on immunoSEQ multiplex PCR, and the TCRdb table lists in-frame clones only, not all of them. The table has around 50,000 clones, 84% seen once; the top ten hold roughly a tenth. Trimming shortened V by 0 bases and J by 2 bases, and 15 bases separated the two germline ends. CDR3 length: 17 amino acids. Germline-derived CDR1 and CDR2 are KGHSH and LQKENI. About this clone: The target antigen is unknown.

The TCR sequence derives from an adult in good health. The V and J genes are TRBV18 and TRBJ2-3; possible D gene TRBD1, 6 bases. Sequenced here: peripheral blood, sampled on day 0 of AZD1222 vaccination. As DNA, the CDR3 is TGTGCCAGCTCACCACCGAACAGGGCCATAACCACAGATACGCAGTATTTT. This gives the protein CASSPPNRAITTDTQYF.